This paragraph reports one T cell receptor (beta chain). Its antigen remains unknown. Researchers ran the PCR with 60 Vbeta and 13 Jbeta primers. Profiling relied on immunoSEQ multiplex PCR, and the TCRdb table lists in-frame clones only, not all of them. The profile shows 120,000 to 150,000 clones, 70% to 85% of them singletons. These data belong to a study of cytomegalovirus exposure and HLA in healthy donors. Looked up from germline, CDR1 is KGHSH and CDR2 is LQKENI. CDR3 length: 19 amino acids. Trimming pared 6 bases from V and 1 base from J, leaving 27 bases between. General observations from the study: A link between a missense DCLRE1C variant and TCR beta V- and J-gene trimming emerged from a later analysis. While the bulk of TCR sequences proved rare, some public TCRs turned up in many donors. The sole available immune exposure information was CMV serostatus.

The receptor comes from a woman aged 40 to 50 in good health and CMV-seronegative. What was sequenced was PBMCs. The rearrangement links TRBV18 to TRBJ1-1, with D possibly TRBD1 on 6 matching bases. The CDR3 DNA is TGTGCCAGCTCGCCCCGACGGACAGAGCAAAAGAACCCGAACACTGAAGCTTTCTTT. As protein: CASSPRRTEQKNPNTEAFF.